This TCR beta chain was captured in a study of shared clonotypes between healthy human individuals. Across the study: Researchers drew samples from a couple of women and a few men aged 18 to 49.

The CDR3 totals 14 residues. Per the germline V gene, CDR1 is LNHDA and CDR2 is SQIVND (reference sequence). J gave up 7 bases and V 1 base, and 4 bases lay outside the gene matches. Some clones are missing from TCRdb's copy, which holds only in-frame ones; the method was immunoSEQ multiplex PCR. The sample records 2 million to 2.5 million clones, 93% being singletons. The study's findings and limits: Naive subsets, compared against memory subsets, generally had larger estimated richness values.

As for this clone: Its antigen is unknown.

The chain carries TRBV19 and TRBJ1-5; 7 bases map to TRBD1. Specimen: naive CD4+ T cells from PBMCs. Described subset: CD45RA+ positively selected. The source of this sequence is a man younger than 35 in good health. Some clones in this sample may be carry-over from other donors' samples. CDR3 DNA: TGTGCCAGTAGTATAGGACAGGGCAGGCAGCCCCAGCATTTT. Protein product: CASSIGQGRQPQHF.